Presented here are 17 T cell receptor beta chains from one specimen sequenced in a study of blood T cell repertoires in COVID-19 (dated by TCRdb to 2020 to 2021). The library was prepared using the immunoSEQ multiplex PCR assay. TCRdb carries this immuneACCESS record with in-frame sequences only. Its versions omit some clonotypes, under half of them owing to an unresolved V gene in the studies checked, with the rest unexplained. The sample includes 130,000 to 150,000 clones, with approximately 81% observed a single time. The ten largest account for more than 6.5% of the sample. Sequences were obtained from peripheral blood. The receptors stem from a human donor in a cohort sampled during active COVID-19.

The chain employs TRBV2 and TRBJ2-3; D gene unclear. CDR3 length equals 12 residues. Trimming took 4 bases from V and 2 from J, leaving 4 bases between them. Germline V gene data show CDR1 as SNHLY and CDR2 as FYNNEI. DNA for the CDR3: TGTGCCAGCAGTGTATCCACAGATACGCAGTATTTT. The encoded protein is CASSVSTDTQYF. The full variable domain, rest sourced from reference TRBV2 and TRBJ2-3, is EPEVTQTPSHQVTQMGQEVILRCVPISNHLYFYWYRQILGQKVEFLVSFYNNEISEKSEIFDDQFSVERPDGSNFTLKIRSTKLEDSAMYFCASSVSTDTQYFGPGTRLTVL.

The chain links TRBV30 to TRBJ2-7; TRBD1 matches at 7 bases. The CDR3 contains 13 residues. Losses at the gene ends were 7 bases for V and 0 bases for J; bases not matched to a gene: 6. CDR1 and CDR2 from the germline V gene are GTSNPN and SVGIG (reference sequence). The CDR3 DNA reads as TGTGCCTACGGGACAGAGAGCTCCTACGAGCAGTACTTC. It is translated as CAYGTESSYEQYF. Together with reference TRBV30 and TRBJ2-7, the CDR3 gives the full variable domain: SQTIHQWPATLVQPVGSPLSLECTVEGTSNPNLYWYRQAAGRGLQLLFYSVGIGQISSEVPQNLSASRPQDRQFILSSKKLLLSDSGFYLCAYGTESSYEQYFGPGTRLTVT.

The gene calls are TRBV3-1 (or the pseudogene TRBV3-2) and TRBJ1-5; 8 bases are shared with TRBD1. The CDR3 runs 18 residues. Germline CDR1 LGHDT, CDR2 YNNKEL (reference sequence). V shed 4 bases, J shed 1 base, and the junction held 12 bases outside the gene matches. The CDR3 region is CASSPSGGTGGSNQPQHF. The DNA of the CDR3 is TGTGCCAGCAGCCCGTCGGGTGGTACAGGGGGGAGCAATCAGCCCCAGCATTTT.

The rearrangement links TRBV6-2 or TRBV6-3 to TRBJ1-1; maybe TRBD1 (6 bases). The CDR3 totals 15 residues. Germline V gene data show CDR1 as MNHEY and CDR2 as SVGEGT. V was shortened by 4 bases and J by 1 base, with 13 bases between the two germline ends. CDR3 in DNA: TGTGCCAGCAGTTCCCTCCGACAGGCGAACACTGAAGCTTTCTTT. It specifies CASSSLRQANTEAFF.

The chain recombines TRBV28 with TRBJ2-2; 9 nucleotides line up with TRBD2. V shed 8 bases, J shed 7 bases, and the junction held 8 bases outside the gene matches. Germline V gene data show CDR1 as MDHEN and CDR2 as SYDVKM. This CDR3 spans 14 amino acids. CDR3 in amino acids: CASYPSGRIGELFF. The CDR3 bases are TGTGCCAGCTATCCAAGCGGGAGGATCGGGGAGCTGTTTTTT.

The J gene is TRBJ2-7, the V gene TRBV6-2 or TRBV6-3; 9 bases align to TRBD2. V shed 0 bases and J 0 bases; nucleotides not matched to a gene: 18. This CDR3 is built from 21 residues. CDR1 MNHEY and CDR2 SVGEGT come from the germline V gene. The CDR3 DNA sequence: TGTGCCAGCAGTTACTCCCCCCGGGGAGCCGGCGGGAGGGAATTCTCCTACGAGCAGTACTTC. It is translated as CASSYSPRGAGGREFSYEQYF.

The count of this clone is one. The genes are TRBV20-1 and TRBJ2-3; 10 bases map to TRBD2. This CDR3 has 16 amino acids. From germline, CDR1 is DFQATT and CDR2 SNEGSKA (reference sequence). Trimming removed 3 bases from V and 4 bases from J; junction bases left unmatched: 10. CDR3 loop: CSASKGLAGVADTQYF. The CDR3 nucleotides read TGCAGTGCTAGTAAGGGGCTAGCGGGAGTTGCAGATACGCAGTATTTT.

CDR3 region: CASSVAVAGLEETQYF. As DNA, the CDR3 is TGTGCCAGCAGCGTAGCGGTAGCGGGGTTGGAAGAGACCCAGTACTTC. The chain is built from TRBV9 and TRBJ2-5; 8 bases line up with TRBD2. Trimming at V came to 0 bases and at J to 3 bases, leaving 7 bases not matched to a gene. Germline loops: CDR1 SGDLS, CDR2 YYNGEE. There are 16 residues in the CDR3.

The chain carries TRBV6-2 or TRBV6-3 and TRBJ2-2, with a possible D match to TRBD2 (5 bases). Germline V lookup: CDR1 MNHEY, CDR2 SVGEGT. The CDR3 extends over 14 amino acids. V lost 2 bases and J 7 bases, leaving 11 bases between the germline ends. The CDR3 reads CASSYAEADGELFF. The DNA of the CDR3 is TGTGCCAGCAGTTACGCTGAAGCGGACGGGGAGCTGTTTTTT.

To note about this clone: The same CDR3 also results from other DNA sequences found in this sample. The rearrangement links TRBV7-2 to TRBJ2-7, with 8 bases identical to TRBD1. Per the germline V gene, CDR1 is SGHTA and CDR2 is FQGNSA. This CDR3 spans 15 amino acids. V lost 3 bases and J lost 3; bases outside the gene matches: 7. The CDR3 is CASSFGQGAGYEQYF. The CDR3 region has the DNA TGTGCCAGCAGCTTTGGGCAGGGGGCAGGCTACGAGCAGTACTTC.

This clone was seen more than once but under ten times. This chain connects TRBV30 to TRBJ2-7, with D perhaps TRBD2 (6 bases). The CDR3 runs 13 residues. From germline, CDR1 is GTSNPN and CDR2 SVGIG (reference sequence). The CDR3 is CAPIGGKSYEQYF. The CDR3 nucleotides read TGTGCGCCGATCGGGGGTAAGTCCTACGAGCAGTACTTC. Full variable domain (missing parts from reference TRBV30 and TRBJ2-7): SQTIHQWPATLVQPVGSPLSLECTVEGTSNPNLYWYRQAAGRGLQLLFYSVGIGQISSEVPQNLSASRPQDRQFILSSKKLLLSDSGFYLCAPIGGKSYEQYFGPGTRLTVT.

The chain employs TRBV19 and TRBJ1-2; 9 positions match TRBD1. The CDR3 loop spans 16 amino acids. From germline, CDR1 is LNHDA and CDR2 SQIVND (reference sequence). J lost 1 base, V lost 5 bases, and 8 bases had no gene match. CDR3 residues: CASSVPGQGYNYGYTF. CDR3 in DNA: TGTGCCAGTAGTGTGCCGGGACAGGGCTATAACTATGGCTACACCTTC.

V is TRBV18 and J is TRBJ2-3; D perhaps matches TRBD2 (5 bases). The V gene lost 2 bases and the J gene lost 0 bases, with 9 bases spanning the gap. The CDR3 length is 15 residues. Germline V gives CDR1 KGHSH, CDR2 LQKENI. CDR3 bases: TGTGCCAGCTCACCAAGACTAACTAGCACAGATACGCAGTATTTT. Translation gives CASSPRLTSTDTQYF. Filled out from reference TRBV18 and TRBJ2-3, the complete variable domain reads NAGVMQNPRHLVRRRGQEARLRCSPMKGHSHVYWYRQLPEEGLKFMVYLQKENIIDESGMPKERFSAEFPKEGPSILRIQQVVRGDSAAYFCASSPRLTSTDTQYFGPGTRLTVL.

This clone has only one observation. The chain combines TRBV19 with TRBJ1-1; D is possibly TRBD1 (6 bases). The germline CDR1 and CDR2 sequences are LNHDA and SQIVND (reference sequence). Trimming cost V 5 bases and J 3 bases, with 19 bases left between them. The CDR3 is 16 amino acids. The CDR3 nucleotides are TGTGCCAGTAGTGCAGAGAAGGGGGGGGCGTACACTGAAGCTTTCTTT. It is translated as CASSAEKGGAYTEAFF.

The chain links TRBV5-1 to TRBJ2-1, with 7 nucleotides matching TRBD2. V lost 0 bases and J lost 9; bases outside the gene matches: 9. The CDR3 is 15 residues long. From germline, CDR1 is SGHRS and CDR2 YFSETQ. Here the CDR3 reads CASSLALAEVGEQFF. Here the CDR3 DNA reads TGCGCCAGCAGCTTGGCTCTAGCGGAGGTGGGTGAGCAGTTCTTC.

This rearrangement joins TRBV14 to TRBJ2-7; 12 bases align to TRBD2. Germline CDR1 SGHDN, CDR2 FVKESK. Trimming at V came to 2 bases and at J to 4 bases, leaving 3 bases not matched to a gene. This CDR3 comprises 15 residues. The CDR3 protein is CASSQRLAGDYEQYF. DNA of the CDR3: TGTGCCAGCAGCCAACGACTAGCGGGAGATTACGAGCAGTACTTC.

The chain carries TRBV5-6 and TRBJ1-4; TRBD1 matches at 10 bases. The germline CDR1 and CDR2 sequences are SGHDT and YYEEEE. CDR3 length equals 15 residues. The junction had 6 bases not matched to a gene; V was cut back by 2 bases and J by 8 bases. CDR3 amino acids: CASSFVGTGAEKLFF. CDR3 coding DNA: TGTGCCAGCAGCTTCGTTGGGACAGGGGCCGAAAAACTGTTTTTT. Supplemented by reference TRBV5-6 and TRBJ1-4, the full variable domain reads DAGVTQSPTHLIKTRGQQVTLRCSPKSGHDTVSWYQQALGQGPQFIFQYYEEEERQRGNFPDRFSGHQFPNYSSELNVNALLLGDSALYLCASSFVGTGAEKLFFGSGTQLSVL.